This entry describes one T cell receptor (beta chain). The sample comes from a study of T cell changes during pregnancy in multiple sclerosis. Libraries were prepared by immunoSEQ multiplex PCR; TCRdb keeps only in-frame clonotypes and omits some of them. The sample has tens of thousands of clones, more than 90% seen once. This CDR3 region has 13 residues. V was clipped by 2 bases and J by 6 bases, with 11 bases between them. Germline CDR1 and CDR2: SGHTA and FQGTGA. The sequencing used peripheral blood, collected in the second trimester of pregnancy. This receptor was identified in a female donor with multiple sclerosis, enrolled in a pregnancy study. The V and J genes are TRBV7-3 and TRBJ2-7, with a tentative D call TRBD2 (6 bases). CDR3 sequence: CASSLDRGGEQYF. In DNA form, the CDR3 reads TGTGCCAGCAGCTTAGATCGGGGAGGCGAGCAGTACTTC.